Detailed here is one TCR beta chain. Its antigen is undetermined. These data originate in a study of OX40 agonist ivuxolimab in advanced cancers. Looking at the study overall: Patients receiving dose escalation had hepatocellular carcinoma, melanoma, renal cell or head and neck cancer. With a range of roughly 23 to 85, age averaged approximately 64 years, and about 83% were male. Overall study results and limits: There were, on average, more expanded clones in CD8+ T cells than in CD4+. The CD4+ and CD8+ T cells in the blood had expanded clonally by week 6 at 0.1 to 3.0 mg/kg.

Measured with immunoSEQ multiplex PCR; TCRdb has only the in-frame clones, and not every one. The table lists around 79,000 clones, more than 70% of them singletons. This CDR3 contains 14 residues. With 4 bases clipped from V and 4 bases from J, the junction kept 5 bases outside the gene matches. Germline assignment: CDR1 SGHAT and CDR2 FQNNGV. This sequence joins TRBV11-2 and TRBJ2-7; TRBD2 matches at 9 bases. This TCR was sampled from an adult with an advanced solid tumor such as melanoma, head and neck, liver or kidney cancer. Sequences were derived from CD4+ or CD8+ T cells sorted from blood, sampled in a trial of the OX40 agonist ivuxolimab. DNA for the CDR3: TGTGCCAGCAGCTCCGCGACTAGCGGTTACGAGCAGTACTTC. Residues: CASSSATSGYEQYF. The full variable domain, with the rest looked up from reference TRBV11-2 and TRBJ2-7, is EAGVAQSPRYKIIEKRQSVAFWCNPISGHATLYWYQQILGQGPKLLIQFQNNGVVDDSQLPKDRFSAERLKGVDSTLKIQPAKLEDSAVYLCASSSATSGYEQYFGPGTRLTVT.